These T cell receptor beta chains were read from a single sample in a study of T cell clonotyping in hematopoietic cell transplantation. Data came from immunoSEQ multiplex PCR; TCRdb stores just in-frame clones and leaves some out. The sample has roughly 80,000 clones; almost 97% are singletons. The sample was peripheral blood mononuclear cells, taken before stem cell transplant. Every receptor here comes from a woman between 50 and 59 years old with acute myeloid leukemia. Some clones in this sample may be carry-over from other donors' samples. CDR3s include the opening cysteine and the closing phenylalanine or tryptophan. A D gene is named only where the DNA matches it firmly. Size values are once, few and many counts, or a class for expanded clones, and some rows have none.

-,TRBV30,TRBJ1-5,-,CAWSTAYSNQPQHF
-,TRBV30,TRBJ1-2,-,CAWSVGDWGGGYTF
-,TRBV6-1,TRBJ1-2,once,CASSEEGWARYTF
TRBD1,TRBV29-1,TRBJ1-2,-,CTEGRGLNYGYTF
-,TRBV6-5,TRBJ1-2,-,CASSYSRRNYGYTF
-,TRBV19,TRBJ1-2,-,CASSIDPGSSYGYTF
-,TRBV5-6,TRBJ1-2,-,CASSLFRGSNYGYTF
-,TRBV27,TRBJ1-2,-,CASSLSTTLQSYTF
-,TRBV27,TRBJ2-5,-,CASSLSGGQTQYF
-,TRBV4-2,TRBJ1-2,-,CASSQERTDYGYTF
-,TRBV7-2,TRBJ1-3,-,CASSSRELGNTIYF
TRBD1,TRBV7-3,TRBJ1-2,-,CASSPMPGTALYGYTF
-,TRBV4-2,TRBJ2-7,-,CASSQEALTRQAYEQYF
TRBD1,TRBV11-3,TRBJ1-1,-,CASSLDRDREAFF
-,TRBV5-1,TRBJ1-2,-,CASSLGLQVGGYTF
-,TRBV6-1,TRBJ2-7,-,CASSEAMSSGYEQYF
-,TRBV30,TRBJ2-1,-,CAWSVNRWNEQFF
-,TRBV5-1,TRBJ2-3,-,CASSLIRGGDTQYF
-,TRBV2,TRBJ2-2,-,CASRGTGELFF
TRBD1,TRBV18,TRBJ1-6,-,CASSPSPGGDSPLHF
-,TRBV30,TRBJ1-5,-,CAWSVNVDSNQPQHF
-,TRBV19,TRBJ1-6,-,CASTALRTDNSPLHF
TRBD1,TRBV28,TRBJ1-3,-,CASSGQGIGNTIYF
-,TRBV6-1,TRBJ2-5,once,CASSARGKETQYF
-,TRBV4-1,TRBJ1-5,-,CASSQDMGRGGYQPQHF
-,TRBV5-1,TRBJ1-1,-,CASSLVSGYMNTEAFF
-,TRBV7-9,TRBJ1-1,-,CASSRERANTEAFF
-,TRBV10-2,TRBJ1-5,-,CASSATTQNQPQHF
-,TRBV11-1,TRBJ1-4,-,CASSSREVGVEKLFF
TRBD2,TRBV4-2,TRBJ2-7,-,CASSPSQTSGRGGEQYF
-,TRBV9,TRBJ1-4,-,CASSVPTEQGGNEKLFF
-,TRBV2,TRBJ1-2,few,CASSEDRNYGYTF
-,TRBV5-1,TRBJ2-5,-,CASSLGTAFQETQYF
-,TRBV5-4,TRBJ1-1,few,CASTSSSGAHTEAFF
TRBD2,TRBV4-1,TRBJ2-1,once,CASSPAGVHYNEQFF
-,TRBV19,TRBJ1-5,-,CASSPAGLKNFYSNQPQHF
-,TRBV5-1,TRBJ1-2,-,CASARVGYGYTF
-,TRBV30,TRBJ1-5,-,CAWARQGNQPQHF
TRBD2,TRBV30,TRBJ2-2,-,CAWTPIGGTGELFF
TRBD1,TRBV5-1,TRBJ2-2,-,CASSKGQGAGLFF
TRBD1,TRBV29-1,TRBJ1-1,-,CSANGVAGGNEAFF
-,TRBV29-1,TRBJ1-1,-,CSVEQGMTEAFF
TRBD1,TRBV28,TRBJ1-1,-,CASSTPGTGLRTEAFF
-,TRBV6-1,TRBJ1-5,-,CASSDRWEQPQHF